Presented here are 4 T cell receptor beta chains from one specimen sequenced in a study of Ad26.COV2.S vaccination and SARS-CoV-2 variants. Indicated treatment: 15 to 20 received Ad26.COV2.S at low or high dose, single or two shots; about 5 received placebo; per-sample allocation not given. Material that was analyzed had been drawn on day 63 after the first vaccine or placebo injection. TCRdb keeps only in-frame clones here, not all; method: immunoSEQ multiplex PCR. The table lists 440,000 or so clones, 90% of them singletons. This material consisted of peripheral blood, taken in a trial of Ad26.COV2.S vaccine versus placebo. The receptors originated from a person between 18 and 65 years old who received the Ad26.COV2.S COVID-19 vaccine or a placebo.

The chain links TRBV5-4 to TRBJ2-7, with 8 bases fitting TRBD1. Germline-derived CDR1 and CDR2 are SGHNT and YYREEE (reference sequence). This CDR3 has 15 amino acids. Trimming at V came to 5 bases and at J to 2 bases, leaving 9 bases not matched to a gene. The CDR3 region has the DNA TGTGCCAGCAGTCGGGTGGGACAGGCCACCTACGAGCAGTACTTC. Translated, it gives CASSRVGQATYEQYF.

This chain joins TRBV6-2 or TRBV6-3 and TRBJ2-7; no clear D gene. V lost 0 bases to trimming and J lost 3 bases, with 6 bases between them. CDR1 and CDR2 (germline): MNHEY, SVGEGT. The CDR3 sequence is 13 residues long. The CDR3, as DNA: TGTGCCAGCAGTTACTCGGGTCTCTACGAGCAGTACTTC. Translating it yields CASSYSGLYEQYF.

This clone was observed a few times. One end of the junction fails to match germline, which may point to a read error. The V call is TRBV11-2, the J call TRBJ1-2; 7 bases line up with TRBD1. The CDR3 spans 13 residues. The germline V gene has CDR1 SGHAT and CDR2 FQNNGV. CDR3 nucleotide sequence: TGTGCCAGCAGCATAGACAGGGCCTATGGCTACACCTTC. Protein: CASSIDRAYGYTF.

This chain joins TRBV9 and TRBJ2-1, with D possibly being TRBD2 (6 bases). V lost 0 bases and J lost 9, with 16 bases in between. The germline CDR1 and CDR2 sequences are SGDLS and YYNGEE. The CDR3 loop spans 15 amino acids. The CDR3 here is CASSVGIAVGGEQFF. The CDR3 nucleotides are TGTGCCAGCAGCGTAGGGATAGCCGTCGGGGGTGAGCAGTTCTTC.